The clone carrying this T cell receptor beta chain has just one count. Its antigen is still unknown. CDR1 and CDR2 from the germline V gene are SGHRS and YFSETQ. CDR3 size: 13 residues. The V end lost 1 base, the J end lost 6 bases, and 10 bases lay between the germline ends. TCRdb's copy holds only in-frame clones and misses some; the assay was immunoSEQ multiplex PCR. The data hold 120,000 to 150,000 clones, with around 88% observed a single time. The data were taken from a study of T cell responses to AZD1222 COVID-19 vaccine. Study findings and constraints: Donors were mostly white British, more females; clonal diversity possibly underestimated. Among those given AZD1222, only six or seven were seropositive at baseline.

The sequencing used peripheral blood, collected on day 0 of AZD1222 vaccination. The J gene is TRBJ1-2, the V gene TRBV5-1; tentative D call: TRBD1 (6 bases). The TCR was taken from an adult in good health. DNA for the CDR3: TGCGCCAGCAGCTTGTTACAGGGTGATGGCTACACCTTC. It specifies CASSLLQGDGYTF.